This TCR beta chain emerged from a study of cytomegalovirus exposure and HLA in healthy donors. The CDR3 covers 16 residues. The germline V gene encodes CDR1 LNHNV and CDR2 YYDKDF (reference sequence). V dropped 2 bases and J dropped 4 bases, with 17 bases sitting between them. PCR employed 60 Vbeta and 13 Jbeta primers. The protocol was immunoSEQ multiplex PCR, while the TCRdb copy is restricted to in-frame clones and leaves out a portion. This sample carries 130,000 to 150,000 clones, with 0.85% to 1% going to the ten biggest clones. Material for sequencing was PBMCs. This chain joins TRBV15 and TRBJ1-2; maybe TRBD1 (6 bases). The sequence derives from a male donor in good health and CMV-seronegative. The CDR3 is CATSRIQGGRPYGYTF. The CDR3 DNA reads TGTGCCACCAGCAGAATACAGGGCGGAAGGCCCTATGGCTACACCTTC. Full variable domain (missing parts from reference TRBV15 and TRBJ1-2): DAMVIQNPRYQVTQFGKPVTLSCSQTLNHNVMYWYQQKSSQAPKLLFHYYDKDFNNEADTPDNFQSRRPNTSFCFLDIRSPGLGDTAMYLCATSRIQGGRPYGYTFGSGTRLTVV.